Listed here is a single TCR beta chain. The entry originates in a study of blood T cell repertoires in COVID-19. Study-level information: Collection of acute and convalescent COVID-19 samples took place in the United States, Italy and Spain. The cDNA or gDNA used as material had been derived from T cells, B-cell-depleted T cells, or PBMCs.

Study processing details: Reference gene primer amplification yielded estimated nucleated cell counts. Sequencing used immunoSEQ multiplex PCR; TCRdb keeps in-frame clones, though not all of them. V, J and clone size derive from that table, while D and trimming were established from the DNA sequence. The data show roughly 500,000 clones, 70% to 90% seen once. Material for sequencing was peripheral blood. This clonotype originated in a human donor in a cohort sampled during active COVID-19.

This chain's CDR3 is CASSLSPQGFTKKLFF. The CDR3 DNA follows: TGTGCCAGCAGTTTAAGTCCACAGGGGTTCACTAAAAAACTGTTTTTT. V and J are TRBV27 and TRBJ1-4, with 7 bases matching TRBD1. The CDR3 has 16 residues. Germline CDR1 is MNHEY and CDR2 is SMNVEV (reference sequence). The V segment lost 2 bases and the J segment 9 bases; nucleotides outside the gene matches: 12.